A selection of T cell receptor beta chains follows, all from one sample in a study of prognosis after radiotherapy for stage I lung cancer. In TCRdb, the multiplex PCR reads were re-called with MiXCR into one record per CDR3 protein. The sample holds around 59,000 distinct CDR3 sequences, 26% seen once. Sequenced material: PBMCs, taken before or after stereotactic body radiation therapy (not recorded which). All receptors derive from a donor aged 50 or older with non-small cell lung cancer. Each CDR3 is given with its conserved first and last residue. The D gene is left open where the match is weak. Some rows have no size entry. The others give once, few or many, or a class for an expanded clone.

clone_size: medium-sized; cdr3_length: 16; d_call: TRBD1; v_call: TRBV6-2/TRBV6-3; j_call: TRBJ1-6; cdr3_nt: TGTGCCAGCAGACAGACCGGGACAGGGGTATCTTCACCCCTCCACTTT; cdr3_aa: CASRQTGTGVSSPLHF
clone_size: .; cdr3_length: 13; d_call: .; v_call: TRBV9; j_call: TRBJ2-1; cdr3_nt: TGTGCCAGCAGCGTAGCTAACATGAATGAGCAGTTATTC; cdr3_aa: CASSVANMNEQLF
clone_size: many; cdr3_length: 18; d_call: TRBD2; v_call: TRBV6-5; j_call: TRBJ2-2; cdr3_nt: TGTGCCAGCTCTTCGGTTTCGCGGCGGGGGACGAACACCGGGGAGCTGTTTTTT; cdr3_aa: CASSSVSRRGTNTGELFF
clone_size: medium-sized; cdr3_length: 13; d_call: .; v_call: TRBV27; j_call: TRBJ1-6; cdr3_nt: TGTGCCAGCAGTTCAGGAGGGTCCTCACCCCTCCACTTT; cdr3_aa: CASSSGGSSPLHF
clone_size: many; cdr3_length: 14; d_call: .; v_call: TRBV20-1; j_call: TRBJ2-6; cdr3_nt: TGCAGTGCCATACGGTCCTCTGGGGCCAACGTCCTGACTTTC; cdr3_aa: CSAIRSSGANVLTF
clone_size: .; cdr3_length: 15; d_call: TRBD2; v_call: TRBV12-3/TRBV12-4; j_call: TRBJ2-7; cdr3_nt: TGTACCAGCAGCCCAACTAGCGGGGGGTCACCGGGGCAGTACTTC; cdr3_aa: CTSSPTSGGSPGQYF
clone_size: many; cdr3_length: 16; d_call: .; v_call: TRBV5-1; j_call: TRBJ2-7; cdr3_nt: TGCGCCAGCAGCTTGGGCCTGGGGACGACCGCCTACGAGCAGTACTTC; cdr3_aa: CASSLGLGTTAYEQYF
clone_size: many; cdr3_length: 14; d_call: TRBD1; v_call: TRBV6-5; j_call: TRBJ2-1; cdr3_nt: TGTGCCAGCAGTTACGAGGGGGCGCGCAATGAGCAGTTCTTC; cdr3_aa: CASSYEGARNEQFF
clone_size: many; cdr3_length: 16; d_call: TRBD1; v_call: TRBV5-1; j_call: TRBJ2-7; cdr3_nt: TGCGCCAGCAGCGCCCCGGGACAGCTAAGCTCCTACGAGCAGTACTTC; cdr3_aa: CASSAPGQLSSYEQYF
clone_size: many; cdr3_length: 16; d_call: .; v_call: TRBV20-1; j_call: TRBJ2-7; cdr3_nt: TGCAGTGCTAGAAGGGGCAGCAGGTCGGTTTCCTACGAGCAGTACTTC; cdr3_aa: CSARRGSRSVSYEQYF
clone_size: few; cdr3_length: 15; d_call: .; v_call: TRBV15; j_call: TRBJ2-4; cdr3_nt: TGTGCCACCAGCCCAAAAGGTGATATTCGAAACATTCAGTACTTC; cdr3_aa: CATSPKGDIRNIQYF
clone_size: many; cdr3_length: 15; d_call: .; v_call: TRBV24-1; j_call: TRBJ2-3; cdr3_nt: TGTGCCACCAGTGATCCGGGACAAGGCACAGATACGCAGTATTTT; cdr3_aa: CATSDPGQGTDTQYF
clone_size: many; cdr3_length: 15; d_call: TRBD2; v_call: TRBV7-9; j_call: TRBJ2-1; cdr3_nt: TGTGCCAGCAGGTTACTAGCGGGGGGGCCTAATGAGCAGTTCTTC; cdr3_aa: CASRLLAGGPNEQFF
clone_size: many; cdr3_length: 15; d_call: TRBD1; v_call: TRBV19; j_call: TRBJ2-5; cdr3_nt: TGTGCCAGTAGTACGGGACAGGCCCGGCAAGAGACCCAGTACTTC; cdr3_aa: CASSTGQARQETQYF
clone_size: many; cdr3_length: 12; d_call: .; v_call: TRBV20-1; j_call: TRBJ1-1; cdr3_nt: TGCAGTGCTAGAGGTGACGGGACGGTAGCTTTCTTT; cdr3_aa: CSARGDGTVAFF
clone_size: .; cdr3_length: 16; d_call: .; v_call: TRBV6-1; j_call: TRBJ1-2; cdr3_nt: TGTGCCAGCAGTGAGATCGGGCTGAATCTCTCGGGGGGCTACACCTTC; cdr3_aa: CASSEIGLNLSGGYTF
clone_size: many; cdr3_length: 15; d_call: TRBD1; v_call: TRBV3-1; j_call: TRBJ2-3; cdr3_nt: TGTGCCAGCAGCCAAACCCGACAGGGTTCAGATACGCAGTATTTT; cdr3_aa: CASSQTRQGSDTQYF
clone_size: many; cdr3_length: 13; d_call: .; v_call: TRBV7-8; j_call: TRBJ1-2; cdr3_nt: TGTGCCAGCAGCTCCGGACAGATCTATGGCTACACCTTC; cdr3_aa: CASSSGQIYGYTF
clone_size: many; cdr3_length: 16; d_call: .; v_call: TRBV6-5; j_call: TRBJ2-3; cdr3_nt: TGTGCCAGCAGTTACTTAAAGGGACCTGGCACAGATACGCAGTATTTT; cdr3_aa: CASSYLKGPGTDTQYF
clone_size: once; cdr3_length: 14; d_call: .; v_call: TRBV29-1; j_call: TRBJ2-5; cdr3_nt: TGCAGCGTTGGTCGAGAGGGGGGTCAAGAGACCCAGTACTTC; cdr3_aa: CSVGREGGQETQYF
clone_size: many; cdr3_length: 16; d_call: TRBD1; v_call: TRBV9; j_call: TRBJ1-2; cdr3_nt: TGTGCCAGCAGCCCGAACACAGGGGCCACTAACTATGGCTACACCTTC; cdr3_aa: CASSPNTGATNYGYTF
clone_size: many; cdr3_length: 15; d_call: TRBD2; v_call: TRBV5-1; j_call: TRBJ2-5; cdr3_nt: TGCGCCAGCACCCTCAATATGGCGGGGGTGGAGACCCAGTACTTC; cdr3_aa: CASTLNMAGVETQYF
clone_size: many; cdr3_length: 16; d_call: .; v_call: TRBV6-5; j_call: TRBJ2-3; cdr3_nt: TGTGCCAGCAGTTACTCGAAAGGGGCTGGCACAGATACGCAGTATTTT; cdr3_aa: CASSYSKGAGTDTQYF
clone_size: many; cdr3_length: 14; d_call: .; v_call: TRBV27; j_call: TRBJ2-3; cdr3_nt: TGTGCCAGCAGTTTATTTCGGGGCGCAGATACGCAGTATTTT; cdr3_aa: CASSLFRGADTQYF
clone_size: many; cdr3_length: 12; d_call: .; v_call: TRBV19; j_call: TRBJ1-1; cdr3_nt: TGTGCCAGTAGTATAGGGAGAACTGAAGCTTTCTTT; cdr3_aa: CASSIGRTEAFF
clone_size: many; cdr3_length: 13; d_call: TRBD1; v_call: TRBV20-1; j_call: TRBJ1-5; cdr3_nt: TGCAGTGCTACGGACAGGGGAAATCAGCCCCAGCATTTT; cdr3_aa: CSATDRGNQPQHF
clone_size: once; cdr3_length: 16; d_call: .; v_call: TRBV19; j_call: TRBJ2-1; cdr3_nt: TGTGCCAGTAGTACCTGTACATCCGGGAATGGTTTTAAGCAGTTCTTC; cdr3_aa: CASSTCTSGNGFKQFF
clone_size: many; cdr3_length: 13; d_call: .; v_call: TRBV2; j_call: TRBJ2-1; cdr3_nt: TGTGCCAGCAGCAGGGGGGTTGGCTATGAGCAGTTCTTC; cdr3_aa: CASSRGVGYEQFF
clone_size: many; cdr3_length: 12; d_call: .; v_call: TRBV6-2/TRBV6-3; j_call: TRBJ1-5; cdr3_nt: TGTGCCAGCAGTTCCCGAAATCAGCCCCAGCATTTT; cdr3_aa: CASSSRNQPQHF
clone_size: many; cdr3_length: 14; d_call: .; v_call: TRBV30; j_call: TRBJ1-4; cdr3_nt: TGTGCCTGGAGTCCGCAGGGGATCGTTGAAAAACTGTTTTTT; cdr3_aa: CAWSPQGIVEKLFF
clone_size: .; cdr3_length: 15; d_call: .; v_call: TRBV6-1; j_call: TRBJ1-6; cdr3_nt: TGTGCCAGCAGTTACGGGGGCGCAGGCCCCTCACACCTCAACTTT; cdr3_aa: CASSYGGAGPSHLNF
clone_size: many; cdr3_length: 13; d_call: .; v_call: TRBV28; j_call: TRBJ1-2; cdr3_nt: TGTGCCAGCACCCCCCCGACAGCATATGGCTACACCTTC; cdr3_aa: CASTPPTAYGYTF
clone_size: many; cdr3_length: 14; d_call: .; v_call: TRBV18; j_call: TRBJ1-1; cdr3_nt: TGTGCCAGCTCACCACCTTTGGAGAACACTGAAGCTTTCTTT; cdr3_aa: CASSPPLENTEAFF
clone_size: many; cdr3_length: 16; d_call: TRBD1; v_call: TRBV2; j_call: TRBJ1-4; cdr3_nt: TGTGCCAGCGTCAGACAGGGGGGAGGTTCTAGTGAAAAACTGTTTTTT; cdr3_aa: CASVRQGGGSSEKLFF
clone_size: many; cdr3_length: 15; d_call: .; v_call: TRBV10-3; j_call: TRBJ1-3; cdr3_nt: TGTGCCATCAGTGAAAGGCAGGGCAATGGAAACACCATATATTTT; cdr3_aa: CAISERQGNGNTIYF
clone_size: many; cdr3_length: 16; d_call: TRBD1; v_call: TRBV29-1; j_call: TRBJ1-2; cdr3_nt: TGCAGCGTTGGGTCACTGGGGGGACAGGCCGGACGGGGCTACACCTTC; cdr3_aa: CSVGSLGGQAGRGYTF
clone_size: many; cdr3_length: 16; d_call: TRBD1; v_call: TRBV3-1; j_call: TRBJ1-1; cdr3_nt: TGTGCCAGCAGCCGTCCCGGGACAGGGATGAACACTGAAGCTTTCTTT; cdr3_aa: CASSRPGTGMNTEAFF
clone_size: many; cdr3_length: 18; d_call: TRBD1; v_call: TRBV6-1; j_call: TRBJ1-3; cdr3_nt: TGTGCCAGCAGTACGAACAGGGGGCGCATCGTCTCTGGAAACACCATATATTTT; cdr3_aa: CASSTNRGRIVSGNTIYF
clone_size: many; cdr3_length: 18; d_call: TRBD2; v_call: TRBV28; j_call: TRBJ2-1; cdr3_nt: TGTGCCAGCAGACCGACAGGACATAGCGGGGGGGCCTTCGATGAGCAGTTCTTC; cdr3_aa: CASRPTGHSGGAFDEQFF
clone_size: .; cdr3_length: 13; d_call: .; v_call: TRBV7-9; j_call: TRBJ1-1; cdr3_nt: TGTGCCAGCGGCCAAGGACCCAACACTGAAGCTTTCTTT; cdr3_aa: CASGQGPNTEAFF
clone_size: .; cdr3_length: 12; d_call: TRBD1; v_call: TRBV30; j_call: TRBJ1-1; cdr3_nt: TGTGCCACCGACAGGGTAACCACTGAAGCTTTCTTT; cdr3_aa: CATDRVTTEAFF
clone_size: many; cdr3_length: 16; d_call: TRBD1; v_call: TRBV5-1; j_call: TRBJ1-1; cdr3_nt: TGCGCCAGCAGCGAGGCAGGGGGCTGGCGTGGCACTGAAGCTTTCTTT; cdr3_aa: CASSEAGGWRGTEAFF
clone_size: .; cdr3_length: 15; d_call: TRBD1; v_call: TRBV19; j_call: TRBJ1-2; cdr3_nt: TGTGCTAGTAGAGGGACAGGGGGAGCTAAATATGGCTACACCTTC; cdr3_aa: CASRGTGGAKYGYTF
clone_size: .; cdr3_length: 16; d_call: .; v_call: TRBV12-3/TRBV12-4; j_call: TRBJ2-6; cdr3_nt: TGTGCCAGCAGTCGGAAAGGCAGGTCTGGGGCCAACGTCCTGACTTTC; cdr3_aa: CASSRKGRSGANVLTF
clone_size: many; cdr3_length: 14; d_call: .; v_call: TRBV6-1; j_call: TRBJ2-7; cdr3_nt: TGTGCCAGCAGTGAATTAGGGGGTCACTACGAGCAGTACTTC; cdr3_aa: CASSELGGHYEQYF
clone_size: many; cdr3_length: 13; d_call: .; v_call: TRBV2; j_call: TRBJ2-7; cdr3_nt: TGTGCCAGCAGCCCTGACATGACCCGAACGCAGTACTTC; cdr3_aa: CASSPDMTRTQYF
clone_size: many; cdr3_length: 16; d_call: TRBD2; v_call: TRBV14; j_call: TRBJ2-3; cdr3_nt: TGTGCCAGCAGCCAAGTAAGCATAAAAAGCGGGGGAACGCAGTATTTT; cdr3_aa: CASSQVSIKSGGTQYF
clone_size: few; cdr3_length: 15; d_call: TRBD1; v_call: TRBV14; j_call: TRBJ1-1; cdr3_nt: TGTGCCCGCAGCCAAGATCGGATAAGGGGGCCTGAAGCTTTCTTT; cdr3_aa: CARSQDRIRGPEAFF
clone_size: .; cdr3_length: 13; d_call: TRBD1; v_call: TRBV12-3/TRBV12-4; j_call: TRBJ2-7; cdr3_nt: TGTGCTAGCAGTCGGACAGGGGGTTACGAGCAGTACTTC; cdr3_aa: CASSRTGGYEQYF
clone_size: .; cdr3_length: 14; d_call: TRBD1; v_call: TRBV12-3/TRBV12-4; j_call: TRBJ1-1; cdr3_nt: TGTGCCAGCGGCCTTGGGGCAGGGGGCCTGGAAGCTTTCTTT; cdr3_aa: CASGLGAGGLEAFF
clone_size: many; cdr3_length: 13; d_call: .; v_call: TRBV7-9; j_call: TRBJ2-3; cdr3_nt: TGTGCCAGCAGCCCGGAAGCTGGAGATACGCAGTATTTT; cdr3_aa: CASSPEAGDTQYF
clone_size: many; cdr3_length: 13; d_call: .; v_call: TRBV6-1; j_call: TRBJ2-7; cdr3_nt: TGTGCCAGCCTTCCGGACAGCTCCTACGAGCAGTACTTC; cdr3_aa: CASLPDSSYEQYF
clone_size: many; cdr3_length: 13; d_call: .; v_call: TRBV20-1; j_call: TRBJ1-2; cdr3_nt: TGCAGTGCTAGAGTGAGTGGGTTCTATGGCTACACCTTC; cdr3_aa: CSARVSGFYGYTF